The rows below give T cell receptor beta chains drawn from one sample of a study of blood T cells in healthy people across ages. TCRdb re-called the 5' RACE reads through MiXCR, storing one row per CDR3 protein. Of roughly 900,000 distinct CDR3 sequences listed, around 48% are singletons. What was sequenced was blood. The receptors come from a young man in good health. Both conserved end residues are part of each CDR3. The D gene is left open where the match is weak. Not all rows give a size; the values are once, few, many and, for expanded clones, a class.

clone_size cdr3_length j_call v_call d_call cdr3_aa cdr3_nt
few 15 TRBJ2-2 TRBV18 NA CASSGSDKNTGELFF TGTGCCAGCTCGGGGAGCGATAAGAACACCGGGGAGCTGTTTTTT
few 14 TRBJ2-1 TRBV6-5 TRBD1 CATMGQGFYNEQFF TGTGCCACCATGGGACAGGGGTTCTACAATGAGCAGTTCTTC
NA 14 TRBJ2-7 TRBV5-1 TRBD1 CASSQGGSSYEQYF TGCGCCAGCAGCCAAGGGGGCAGTTCCTACGAGCAGTACTTC
NA 13 TRBJ2-1 TRBV6-2/TRBV6-3 NA CASRVSSYNEQFF TGTGCCAGCAGGGTGAGCTCCTACAATGAGCAGTTCTTC
few 15 TRBJ2-7 TRBV7-2 NA CASSPPAASAYEQYF TGTGCCAGCAGCCCCCCCGCAGCAAGCGCCTACGAGCAGTACTTC
NA 12 TRBJ2-5 TRBV12-3/TRBV12-4 NA CASHYREETQYF TGTGCCAGCCACTACAGGGAAGAGACCCAGTACTTC
NA 14 TRBJ2-7 TRBV2 TRBD1 CASRATGNPYEQYF TGTGCCAGCAGGGCGACAGGGAACCCCTACGAGCAGTACTTC
once 14 TRBJ1-6 TRBV18 NA CASSPTTNNSPLHF TGTGCCAGCTCACCAACGACCAATAATTCACCCCTCCACTTT
few 13 TRBJ1-2 TRBV29-1 TRBD1 CSVEVRQGGRYTF TGCAGCGTTGAAGTGCGGCAGGGGGGCCGGTACACCTTC
many 12 TRBJ2-5 TRBV6-2/TRBV6-3 NA CASSPTEETQYF TGTGCCAGCAGCCCGACCGAAGAGACCCAGTACTTC
NA 14 TRBJ1-2 TRBV6-5 TRBD1 CASQRTGGSYGYTF TGTGCCAGCCAAAGGACAGGGGGTAGCTATGGCTACACCTTC
NA 13 TRBJ2-5 TRBV20-1 TRBD1 CSAPRTGPETQYF TGCAGTGCTCCGAGGACAGGGCCAGAGACCCAGTACTTC
NA 16 TRBJ2-3 TRBV4-1 TRBD2 CASSELTSGDADTQYF TGCGCCAGCAGCGAATTGACTAGCGGGGATGCAGATACGCAGTATTTT
NA 16 TRBJ2-3 TRBV21-1 NA CASSTEGAGYSDTQYF TGTGCCAGCAGCACCGAAGGGGCAGGGTATTCAGATACGCAGTATTTT
NA 16 TRBJ1-2 TRBV18 NA CASSPYTDRASEGYTF TGTGCCAGCTCACCTTATACGGATCGGGCTTCCGAGGGCTACACCTTC
NA 12 TRBJ2-5 TRBV29-1 NA CSVVGPGNEQYF TGCAGCGTTGTGGGGCCAGGCAATGAGCAGTACTTC
NA 17 TRBJ1-2 TRBV5-6 TRBD1 CASSLVLRQGARYGYTF TGTGCCAGCAGCTTGGTTCTGAGACAGGGGGCGCGGTATGGCTACACCTTC
NA 17 TRBJ2-5 TRBV4-2 NA CASSQEISWGTQETQYF TGTGCCAGCAGCCAAGAGATTAGCTGGGGGACACAAGAGACCCAGTACTTC
NA 15 TRBJ2-3 TRBV6-5 NA CASNPGLTATDTQYF TGTGCCAGCAACCCGGGACTTACAGCCACAGATACGCAGTATTTT
NA 16 TRBJ2-1 TRBV28 NA CASTPRLTSSYNERFF TGTGCCAGCACCCCGAGACTTACCAGCTCCTACAATGAGCGGTTCTTC
NA 14 TRBJ2-7 TRBV7-8 NA CASSPGEATDEQYF TGTGCCAGCAGCCCCGGAGAGGCTACCGACGAGCAGTACTTC
NA 15 TRBJ2-5 TRBV29-1 TRBD1 CSVSAGTGDQETQYF TGCAGCGTTAGTGCCGGGACAGGGGACCAAGAGACCCAGTACTTC
NA 16 TRBJ1-4 TRBV5-5 NA CASSPIGRFDNEKLFF TGTGCCAGCAGCCCGATCGGACGATTTGATAATGAAAAACTGTTTTTT
NA 15 TRBJ2-7 TRBV7-2 TRBD1 CASSLGRDRVHEQYF TGTGCCAGCAGCTTGGGACGGGACAGGGTTCACGAGCAGTACTTC
NA 15 TRBJ2-6 TRBV7-8 TRBD1 CPRDSVSSGANVLTF TGCCCCCGGGACAGCGTTAGCTCTGGGGCCAACGTCCTGACTTTC
NA 15 TRBJ2-7 TRBV10-3 NA CAISNGRGPAYEQYF TGTGCCATCAGCAATGGACGGGGGCCCGCCTACGAGCAGTACTTC
NA 14 TRBJ2-3 TRBV6-5 NA CASSYSKVADTQYF TGTGCCAGCAGTTACTCGAAGGTAGCAGATACGCAGTATTTT
NA 16 TRBJ1-1 TRBV7-2 NA CASSPPGLRGNTEAFF TGTGCCAGCAGCCCCCCTGGTCTTCGGGGGAACACTGAAGCTTTCTTT
few 15 TRBJ2-2 TRBV3-1 NA CASSQDPDYTGELFF TGTGCCAGCAGCCAAGATCCGGATTACACCGGGGAGCTGTTTTTT